Below are 5 T cell receptor beta chains sequenced from a single sample in a study of blood T cells in healthy people across ages. Primed by a sample-barcoded 5' primer and a J-beta primer mix, a second PCR proceeded for about 7 to 11 cycles. One entry per CDR3 protein, called by TCRdb with MiXCR from the 5' RACE reads. The repertoire consists of roughly 1.9 million distinct CDR3 sequences, with around 42% occurring once and the leading ten covering more than 20%. Sequenced: blood. The receptor source for this set is a human donor in good health.

This clonotype was recorded a few times. The chain is built from TRBV20-1 and TRBJ1-2; TRBD1 aligns across 7 bases. J gave up 5 bases and V 7 bases, and 13 bases lay outside the gene matches. Per germline, CDR1 DFQATT and CDR2 SNEGSKA (reference sequence). The CDR3 is 14 amino acids. This chain's CDR3 is CSVQNPGQVYGYTF. The CDR3 DNA reads as TGCAGTGTCCAAAACCCTGGACAGGTATATGGCTACACCTTC.

This clonotype has a handful of counts. The chain links TRBV12-5 to TRBJ2-6, with D perhaps TRBD1 (5 bases). The V gene's germline CDR1 is LGHNT and CDR2 FRNRAP. This CDR3 has 15 residues. Trimming left V 5 bases short and J 0 bases short, with 8 bases between. Here the CDR3 DNA reads TGTGCTAGTGGTACAGACAGCTCTGGGGCCAACGTCCTGACTTTC. This encodes CASGTDSSGANVLTF.

This clonotype was recorded a few times. V is TRBV7-2 and J is TRBJ1-5; D not resolved. With 5 bases removed from V and 6 bases from J, the gap between germline ends came to 20 bases. Germline V gene sequence: CDR1 SGHTA, CDR2 FQGNSA. There are 16 residues in the CDR3. CDR3 protein: CASSLGGPLGSQPQHF. Written as DNA, the CDR3 is TGTGCCAGCAGCCTGGGAGGGCCCCTGGGGAGTCAGCCCCAGCATTTT.

This clonotype was picked up many times. This chain joins TRBV12-3 or TRBV12-4 and TRBJ1-2; a weak D match, TRBD1 (5 bases). The CDR3 runs to 14 residues. V was trimmed by 6 bases and J by 3 bases, leaving 14 bases between them. CDR3: CASSRGGTDYGYTF. In DNA form, the CDR3 reads TGTGCCAGCAGCCGGGGCGGGACGGACTATGGCTACACCTTC.

This sequence joins TRBV20-1 and TRBJ2-4; 9 nucleotides agree with TRBD1. The J call may not be correct, given that the DNA end is closer to TRBJ2-7. The CDR3 contains 15 residues. Germline-derived CDR1 and CDR2 are DFQATT and SNEGSKA (reference sequence). CDR3: CSARGGGTGIYEQYV. For the CDR3, the DNA is TGCAGTGCTAGGGGAGGCGGGACAGGGATCTACGAGCAGTACGTC.